This T cell receptor beta chain was sequenced for a study of chemoradiotherapy in HPV16-positive cancers. Overall study context: Candidate HPV-specific T-cell clones and common TCR motifs came from functional assays in a couple of HPV16-positive patients. Broader study findings: Candidate HPV-specific clones and E7-related TCR motifs grew in tumor during treatment.

Regarding this clone: Its matching antigen is unknown.

Germline V CDR1 and CDR2: MNHEY, SMNVEV (reference sequence). The CDR3 loop spans 13 amino acids. Between the trimmed V and J ends, which lost 2 bases and 4 bases, there was a span of 7 bases. Method: immunoSEQ multiplex PCR; TCRdb's copy keeps in-frame clones and lacks some. This table holds approximately 52,000 clones, about 92% found once. The chain has TRBV27 and TRBJ2-3; D may correspond to TRBD1 or TRBD2 (5 bases each). This sample comprised blood, obtained from a patient who underwent chemoradiotherapy. The receptor's source is a human donor with HPV-associated anogenital cancer. CDR3 protein: CASSLEGPDTQYF. For the CDR3, the DNA is TGTGCCAGCAGTTTAGAGGGGCCAGATACGCAGTATTTT.